This entry concerns a single TCR beta chain. Antigen: not known. The data belong to a study of cytomegalovirus exposure and HLA in healthy donors. PCR involved 60 Vbeta and 13 Jbeta primers. Assay: immunoSEQ multiplex PCR; the TCRdb copy retains only in-frame clones and omits some. The sample table sets out 70,000 or so clones. From germline, CDR1 is LNHDA and CDR2 SQIVND (reference sequence). J gave up 10 bases and V 4 bases, and 17 bases lay outside the gene matches. The CDR3 is 16 residues long. General study points: It was approximately 150 TCR beta chains that were listed as cytomegalovirus-associated. An analysis was carried out later, and it reportedly showed fewer N-insertions in an Asian-associated ancestry cluster than the approximately 610-donor mean. The authors later found HLA-associated TCR beta chains more clonally expanded than equally common others.

The specimen sequenced was PBMCs. The rearrangement uses TRBV19 and TRBJ1-1; 8 nucleotides line up with TRBD1. The clonotype was recovered from a female donor in good health and CMV-seropositive. CDR3 in amino acids: CASSTVQPGGTSGAFF. CDR3 nucleotide sequence: TGTGCCAGTAGTACGGTTCAACCAGGGGGCACGTCGGGAGCTTTCTTT.